This TCR beta chain was recorded in a study of PD-1 blockade in mismatch repair-deficient tumors. Looking at the study overall: All were previously treated, progressing patients with about a dozen mismatch repair-deficient cancer types.

All patients were mismatch repair deficient, assessed by either PCR or immunohistochemistry. Three pembrolizumab responders had their TCRs sequenced. TCRdb keeps only in-frame clones here, not all; method: immunoSEQ multiplex PCR. This table has about 68,000 clones, around 73% appearing once. This clone was counted between two and nine times. Antigen specificity is unknown. V dropped 5 bases and J dropped 10 bases, with 15 bases sitting between them. The CDR3 is 13 residues long. Germline V lookup: CDR1 SGHVS, CDR2 FQNEAQ. The study, taken as a whole, reports: Rapid post-treatment expansion, then contraction, generally preceding radiologic response, marked tumor-resident clones.

Sequencing used peripheral blood, obtained 2 weeks after starting pembrolizumab. The genes are TRBV7-8 and TRBJ1-5; perhaps TRBD1 as D (5 bases). This sequence was found in an adult with mismatch repair-deficient cancer. The CDR3 spells CASSDRDSLPQHF. As DNA, the CDR3 is TGTGCCAGCAGCGATCGGGACTCACTACCCCAGCATTTT.